This is a list of T cell receptor beta chains from one sample in a study of CD8+CD57+ T cells in acquired aplastic anemia. TCRdb reprocessed the reads with MiXCR, giving one entry per CDR3 protein. Of a few hundred thousand distinct CDR3 sequences in the sample, roughly 35% are singletons; the top ten hold about 1.1%. The sequenced sample consisted of sorted CD4+, CD8+, or CD8+CD57+ T cells (not recorded which) from PBMCs. These receptors were obtained from a human donor in good health, serving as a control. CDR3s include the opening cysteine and the closing phenylalanine or tryptophan. The order of the fields is clone size, V gene, D gene, J gene, CDR3 DNA, CDR3 protein. D genes are given only for firm matches. Not every row has a clone size; where given, it reads once, few, many or a size class.

abundance: many
v_gene: TRBV20-1
d_gene: -
j_gene: TRBJ1-4
CDR3nt: TGCAGTGCCGTGGGGAAAGGCGAAAAACTGTTTTTT
CDR3aa: CSAVGKGEKLFF

abundance: -
v_gene: TRBV29-1
d_gene: -
j_gene: TRBJ2-3
CDR3nt: TGCAGCGTTGAAGTCCAGGGGTCCTACAATGAGCAGTATTTT
CDR3aa: CSVEVQGSYNEQYF

abundance: -
v_gene: TRBV2
d_gene: TRBD2
j_gene: TRBJ2-7
CDR3nt: TGTGCCAGCAGTGGGAGACTAGCGGGAGCTACCTACGAGCAGTACTTC
CDR3aa: CASSGRLAGATYEQYF

abundance: many
v_gene: TRBV20-1
d_gene: TRBD1
j_gene: TRBJ2-3
CDR3nt: TGCAGTGCTAGAGACCCTCGGGGACAGGTATCAGATACGCAGTATTTT
CDR3aa: CSARDPRGQVSDTQYF

abundance: -
v_gene: TRBV7-3
d_gene: -
j_gene: TRBJ2-7
CDR3nt: TGTGCCAGCAGCCCCAACCGTTACGAGCAGTACTTC
CDR3aa: CASSPNRYEQYF

abundance: many
v_gene: TRBV29-1
d_gene: TRBD1
j_gene: TRBJ1-2
CDR3nt: TGCAGCGTTGACAGGGGGGGCGGCTACACCTTC
CDR3aa: CSVDRGGGYTF

abundance: -
v_gene: TRBV6-5
d_gene: TRBD1
j_gene: TRBJ2-1
CDR3nt: TGTGCCAGCAGATACGGGACAGGGAGCTTCAATGAGCAGTTCTTC
CDR3aa: CASRYGTGSFNEQFF

abundance: -
v_gene: TRBV15
d_gene: -
j_gene: TRBJ1-4
CDR3nt: TGTGCCACCAGAGCAGGTACCAGCCATAATGAAAAACTGTTTTTT
CDR3aa: CATRAGTSHNEKLFF

abundance: -
v_gene: TRBV4-3
d_gene: TRBD1
j_gene: TRBJ1-1
CDR3nt: TGCGCCAGCAGCCCGTCACAGGGGATCTTGAACACTGAAGCTTTCTTT
CDR3aa: CASSPSQGILNTEAFF

abundance: once
v_gene: TRBV10-3
d_gene: -
j_gene: TRBJ1-2
CDR3nt: TGTGCCATCAGTGATAACAATAACTATGGCTACACCTTC
CDR3aa: CAISDNNNYGYTF

abundance: many
v_gene: TRBV7-2
d_gene: -
j_gene: TRBJ1-2
CDR3nt: TGTGCCAGCAGCTTCCGGGTTTGGGGCTACACCTTC
CDR3aa: CASSFRVWGYTF

abundance: many
v_gene: TRBV7-9
d_gene: -
j_gene: TRBJ2-7
CDR3nt: TGTGCCAGCAGCTTAGTAGCTACTTCCAAAGACGAGCAGTACTTC
CDR3aa: CASSLVATSKDEQYF

abundance: few
v_gene: TRBV12-3/TRBV12-4
d_gene: -
j_gene: TRBJ2-2
CDR3nt: TGTGCCAGCAGTAACAGGGAAGCGAACACCGGGGAGCTGTTTTTT
CDR3aa: CASSNREANTGELFF

abundance: -
v_gene: TRBV11-2
d_gene: TRBD1
j_gene: TRBJ1-1
CDR3nt: TGTGCCAGCAGTGACAGGGGAGCGACCGAAGCTTTCTTT
CDR3aa: CASSDRGATEAFF

abundance: -
v_gene: TRBV10-1
d_gene: TRBD1
j_gene: TRBJ1-1
CDR3nt: TGCGCCACCGGATATCGACAGGGTAACACTGAGGCTTTCTTT
CDR3aa: CATGYRQGNTEAFF

abundance: -
v_gene: TRBV24-1
d_gene: TRBD1
j_gene: TRBJ1-2
CDR3nt: TGTGCCACCAGCCCGGGGACAGGGACCTCTCCTAACTATGGCTACACCTTC
CDR3aa: CATSPGTGTSPNYGYTF

abundance: -
v_gene: TRBV6-4
d_gene: -
j_gene: TRBJ1-2
CDR3nt: TGTGCCAGCAGTGACGGCGCGGATGCCAGCCCTTATGGCTACACCTTC
CDR3aa: CASSDGADASPYGYTF

abundance: -
v_gene: TRBV19
d_gene: TRBD1
j_gene: TRBJ2-2
CDR3nt: TGTGCCAGTAAAACAGGGGGCGGAACCGGGGAGCTGTTTTTT
CDR3aa: CASKTGGGTGELFF

abundance: -
v_gene: TRBV2
d_gene: -
j_gene: TRBJ1-2
CDR3nt: TGTGCCAGCAGAAGACAGGACGCTGACTATGGCTACACCTTC
CDR3aa: CASRRQDADYGYTF

abundance: many
v_gene: TRBV20-1
d_gene: -
j_gene: TRBJ2-5
CDR3nt: TGCAGTGCCATGGGGGCAGCCCAAGAGACCCAGTACTTC
CDR3aa: CSAMGAAQETQYF

abundance: few
v_gene: TRBV3-1
d_gene: TRBD2
j_gene: TRBJ2-3
CDR3nt: TGTGCCAGCCGCCGCGAAGTACTAGCGGGGGTCGTGGATACGCAGTATTTT
CDR3aa: CASRREVLAGVVDTQYF

abundance: few
v_gene: TRBV30
d_gene: -
j_gene: TRBJ1-5
CDR3nt: TGTGCCTGGAGTATCAGGGGCGCAGCTAGCCAGCCCCAGCATTTT
CDR3aa: CAWSIRGAASQPQHF

abundance: -
v_gene: TRBV7-2
d_gene: -
j_gene: TRBJ1-5
CDR3nt: TGTGCCAGCAGCCCGTCGGAAGCGGGGGCCCAGCATTTT
CDR3aa: CASSPSEAGAQHF

abundance: many
v_gene: TRBV20-1
d_gene: -
j_gene: TRBJ1-1
CDR3nt: TGCAGTGCTAGTAATCCTCTTCTAAACACTGAAGCTTTCTTT
CDR3aa: CSASNPLLNTEAFF

abundance: many
v_gene: TRBV20-1
d_gene: -
j_gene: TRBJ1-6
CDR3nt: TGCAGTGCTAGAGAGAGCCCCCTGAGGAATTCACCCCTCCACTTT
CDR3aa: CSARESPLRNSPLHF

abundance: many
v_gene: TRBV20-1
d_gene: -
j_gene: TRBJ2-7
CDR3nt: TGCAGTGCTAGTCGCCCTCTGAACTACGAGCAGTACTTC
CDR3aa: CSASRPLNYEQYF

abundance: -
v_gene: TRBV30
d_gene: -
j_gene: TRBJ1-2
CDR3nt: TGTGCCTGGAGTAACCAGAACTATGGCTACACCTTC
CDR3aa: CAWSNQNYGYTF

abundance: few
v_gene: TRBV5-4
d_gene: TRBD1
j_gene: TRBJ1-2
CDR3nt: TGTGCCAGCAGCCGAAGAGGGACAGAGTATGGCTACACCTTC
CDR3aa: CASSRRGTEYGYTF

abundance: -
v_gene: TRBV20-1
d_gene: TRBD2
j_gene: TRBJ2-1
CDR3nt: TGCAGTGCTAGAGGACTAGCGGGTGAGCAGTTCTTC
CDR3aa: CSARGLAGEQFF

abundance: few
v_gene: TRBV24-1
d_gene: -
j_gene: TRBJ1-3
CDR3nt: TGTGCCACCAGTGCTGGTGGGGAAAGGTCTGGAAACACCATATATTTT
CDR3aa: CATSAGGERSGNTIYF

abundance: -
v_gene: TRBV19
d_gene: -
j_gene: TRBJ1-1
CDR3nt: TGTGCCAGTAGTATAGGGCCGGCAGGGTGGGCTGAAGCTTTCTTT
CDR3aa: CASSIGPAGWAEAFF

abundance: few
v_gene: TRBV6-9
d_gene: -
j_gene: TRBJ1-5
CDR3nt: TGTGCCAGCAGTTATCCGAATAGCAATCAGCCCCAGCATTTT
CDR3aa: CASSYPNSNQPQHF

abundance: few
v_gene: TRBV4-2
d_gene: TRBD1
j_gene: TRBJ1-4
CDR3nt: TGTGCCAGCACCCCCCTCGGACAGGGGCTAGGGGCGACTAATGAAAAACTGTTTTTT
CDR3aa: CASTPLGQGLGATNEKLFF

abundance: many
v_gene: TRBV5-1
d_gene: TRBD1
j_gene: TRBJ2-1
CDR3nt: TGCGCCAGCAGCTGGGGACGGGACAGGGGCAATGAGCAGTTCTTC
CDR3aa: CASSWGRDRGNEQFF

abundance: -
v_gene: TRBV24-1
d_gene: TRBD1
j_gene: TRBJ1-5
CDR3nt: TGTGCCAGCTCACCACAGACAGGGATCAATCAGCCCCAGCATTTT
CDR3aa: CASSPQTGINQPQHF

abundance: -
v_gene: TRBV10-3
d_gene: -
j_gene: TRBJ1-2
CDR3nt: TGTGCCACCAGACCCGACTACTATGGCTACACCTTC
CDR3aa: CATRPDYYGYTF

abundance: -
v_gene: TRBV3-1
d_gene: TRBD2
j_gene: TRBJ2-4
CDR3nt: TGTGCCAGCGGCCAAGAGGTGGGACTAGCTCTAAACATTCAGTACTTC
CDR3aa: CASGQEVGLALNIQYF

abundance: many
v_gene: TRBV2
d_gene: -
j_gene: TRBJ2-6
CDR3nt: TGTGCCAGCAGTGAGGCGTCATCTGGGGCCAACGTCCTGACTTTC
CDR3aa: CASSEASSGANVLTF